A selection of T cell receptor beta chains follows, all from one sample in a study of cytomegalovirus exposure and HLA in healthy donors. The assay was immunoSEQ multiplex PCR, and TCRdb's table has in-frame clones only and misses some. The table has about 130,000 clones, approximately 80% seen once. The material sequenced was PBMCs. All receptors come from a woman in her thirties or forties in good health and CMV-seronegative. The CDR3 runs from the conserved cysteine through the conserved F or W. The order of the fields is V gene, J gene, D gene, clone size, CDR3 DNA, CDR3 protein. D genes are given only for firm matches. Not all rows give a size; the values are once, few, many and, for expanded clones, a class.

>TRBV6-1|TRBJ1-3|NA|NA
TGTGCCAGCAGTGAATATGCCGGCTGGAGCTCTGGAAACACCATATATTTT
CASSEYAGWSSGNTIYF
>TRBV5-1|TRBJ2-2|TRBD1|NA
TGCGCCAGCAGCTTGATGGCAGGGGGCAACACCGGGGAGCTGTTTTTT
CASSLMAGGNTGELFF
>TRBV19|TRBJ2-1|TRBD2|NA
TGTGCCAGTAGTATCCCCATTTCTAGCGGGAGGAGAAATGAGCAGTTCTTC
CASSIPISSGRRNEQFF
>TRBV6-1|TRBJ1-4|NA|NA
TGTGCCAGCAGTGAAGCCTCTAGCCATCTTAATGAAAAACTGTTTTTT
CASSEASSHLNEKLFF
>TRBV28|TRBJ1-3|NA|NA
TGTGCCAGCACCTCCTCTTCGGGGGTTTCAGTTGCTGGAAACACCATATATTTT
CASTSSSGVSVAGNTIYF
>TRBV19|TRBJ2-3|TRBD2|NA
TGTGCCAGTAGTGGGACTAGCGGTAGCACAGATACGCAGTATTTT
CASSGTSGSTDTQYF
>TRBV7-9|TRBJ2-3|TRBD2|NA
TGTGCCAGCAGCTTTACTAGCGGCACAGATACGCAGTATTTT
CASSFTSGTDTQYF
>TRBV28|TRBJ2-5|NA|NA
TGTGCCAGCAGTCCCCACACGGGATGGGAGACCCAGTACTTC
CASSPHTGWETQYF
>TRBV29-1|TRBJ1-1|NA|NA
TGCAGCGTTCAGAAAGAACGTTACACTGAAGCTTTCTTT
CSVQKERYTEAFF
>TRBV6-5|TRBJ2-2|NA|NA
TGTGCCAGCAGTTACTCCCCGGGAGCCGGGGAGCTGTTTTTT
CASSYSPGAGELFF
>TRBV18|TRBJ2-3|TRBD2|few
TGTGCCAGCTCACCAGGTAGCCTACTAGCGGGAGGCTGGTCAGATACGCAGTATTTT
CASSPGSLLAGGWSDTQYF
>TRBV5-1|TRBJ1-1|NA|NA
TGCGCCAGCAGCTTGGCCCCCATCGGGGGGAACACTGAAGCTTTCTTT
CASSLAPIGGNTEAFF
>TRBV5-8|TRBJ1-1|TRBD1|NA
TGTGCCAGCAGCTGGACAGGTGCGCCTGAAGCTTTCTTT
CASSWTGAPEAFF
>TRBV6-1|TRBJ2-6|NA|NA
TGTGCCAGCAGTGAAGAGCTAGGGGCCCTCTCTGGGGCCAACGTCCTGACTTTC
CASSEELGALSGANVLTF
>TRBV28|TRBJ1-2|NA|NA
TGTGCCAGCAGTTTATTCGGGGGGAACTATGGCTACACCTTC
CASSLFGGNYGYTF
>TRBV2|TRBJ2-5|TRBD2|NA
TGTGCCAGCAGTGAGACTAGCACACAAGAGACCCAGTACTTC
CASSETSTQETQYF
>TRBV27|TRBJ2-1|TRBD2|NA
TGTGCCAGCAGTTTCACTAGCGCGGGTGAGCAGTTCTTC
CASSFTSAGEQFF
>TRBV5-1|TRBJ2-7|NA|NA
TGCGCCAGCTTCACACAGGACTCCTACGAGCAGTACTTC
CASFTQDSYEQYF
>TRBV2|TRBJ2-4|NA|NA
TGTGCCAGCAGGACATTCGTGACCAAAAACAGTCAGTACTTC
CASRTFVTKNSQYF
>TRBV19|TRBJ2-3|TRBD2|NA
TGTGCCAGTAGTATAGATCTAGCGGGAGCGCTCCGGGCAGATACGCAGTATTTT
CASSIDLAGALRADTQYF
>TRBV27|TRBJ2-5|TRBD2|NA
TGTGCCAGCAGTTTGTCGTTAGCGGGAGCATCGGAGACCCAGTACTTC
CASSLSLAGASETQYF
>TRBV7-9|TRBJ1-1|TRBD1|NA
TGTGCCAGCAGCACTACAGGGGGCCGGAACACTGAAGCTTTCTTT
CASSTTGGRNTEAFF
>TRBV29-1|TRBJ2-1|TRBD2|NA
TGCAGCCTCGGGGACGGGGGGTACAATGAGCAGTTCTTC
CSLGDGGYNEQFF
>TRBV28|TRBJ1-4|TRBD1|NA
TGTGCCAGCAGTGAGACAGGGGGTAATGAAAAACTGTTTTTT
CASSETGGNEKLFF
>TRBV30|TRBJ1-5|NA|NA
TGTGCCTGGGGGAGTGGGGGCAATCAGCCCCAGCATTTT
CAWGSGGNQPQHF
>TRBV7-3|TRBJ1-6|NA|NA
TGTGCCAGCAGCACCGGACAGTGGAATTCACCCCTCCACTTT
CASSTGQWNSPLHF
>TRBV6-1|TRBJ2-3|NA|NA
TGTGCCAGCAGAGGAGGCGAGGGGGCGGGATATACGCAGTATTTT
CASRGGEGAGYTQYF
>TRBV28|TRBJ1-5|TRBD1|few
TGTGCCAGCACCCCAGGGGGTTTCGATCAGCCCCAGCATTTT
CASTPGGFDQPQHF
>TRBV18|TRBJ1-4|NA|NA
TGTGCCAGCTCACCGTTGTTTAAGGGGGTTACTAATGAAAAACTGTTTTTT
CASSPLFKGVTNEKLFF
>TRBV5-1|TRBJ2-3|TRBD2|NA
TGCGCCAGCAGCTTAGGAGCGGGAGTCGGCACAGATACGCAGTATTTT
CASSLGAGVGTDTQYF
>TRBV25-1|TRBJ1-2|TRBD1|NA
TGTGCCAGCAGTGCCGGGACAGGAAGCTATGGCTACACCTTC
CASSAGTGSYGYTF
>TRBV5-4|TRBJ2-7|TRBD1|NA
TGTGCCAGCAGCTTGGCCCAAGGGACAGGGGCCTACGAGCAGTACTTC
CASSLAQGTGAYEQYF
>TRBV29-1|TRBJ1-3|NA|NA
TGCAGCGTATCCCCAGACAGTACCTCTGGAAACACCATATATTTT
CSVSPDSTSGNTIYF
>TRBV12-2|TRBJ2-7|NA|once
TGTGCAAGTCGCTTATACGGCGGGAGTCACGAGCAGTACTTC
CASRLYGGSHEQYF
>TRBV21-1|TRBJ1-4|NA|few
TGTGCCAGCTGGACAGCAACTAATGAAAAACTGTTTTTT
CASWTATNEKLFF